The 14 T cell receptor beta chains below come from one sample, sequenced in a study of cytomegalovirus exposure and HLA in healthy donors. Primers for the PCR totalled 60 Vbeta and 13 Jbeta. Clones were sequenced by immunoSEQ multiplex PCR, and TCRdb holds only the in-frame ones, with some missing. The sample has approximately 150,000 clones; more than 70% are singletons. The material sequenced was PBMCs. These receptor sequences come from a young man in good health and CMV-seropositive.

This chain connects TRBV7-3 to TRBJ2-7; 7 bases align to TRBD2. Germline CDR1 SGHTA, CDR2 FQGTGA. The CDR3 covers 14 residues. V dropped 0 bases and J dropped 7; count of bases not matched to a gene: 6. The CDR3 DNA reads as TGTGCCAGCAGCTTAACGGGAGGGCCGGGAGAGCAGTACTTC. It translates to CASSLTGGPGEQYF.

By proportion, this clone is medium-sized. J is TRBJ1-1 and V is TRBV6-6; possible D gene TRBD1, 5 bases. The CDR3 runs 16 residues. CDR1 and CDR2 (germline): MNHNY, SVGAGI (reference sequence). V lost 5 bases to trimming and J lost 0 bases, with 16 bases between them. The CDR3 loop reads CASSPPRRGMNTEAFF. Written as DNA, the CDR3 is TGTGCCAGCAGTCCCCCCAGAAGGGGAATGAACACTGAAGCTTTCTTT.

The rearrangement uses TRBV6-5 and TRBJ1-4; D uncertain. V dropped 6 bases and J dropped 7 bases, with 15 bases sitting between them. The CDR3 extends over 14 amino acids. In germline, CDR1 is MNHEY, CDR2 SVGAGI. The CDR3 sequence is CASRTPGGGEKLFF. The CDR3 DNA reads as TGTGCCAGCAGGACGCCGGGTGGTGGTGAAAAACTGTTTTTT.

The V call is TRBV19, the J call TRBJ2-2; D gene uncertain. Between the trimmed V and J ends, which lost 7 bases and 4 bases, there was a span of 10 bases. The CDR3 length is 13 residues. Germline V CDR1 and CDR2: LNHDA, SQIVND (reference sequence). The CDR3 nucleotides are TGTGCCAGTACCCCTGCTAGCACCGGGGAGCTGTTTTTT. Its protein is CASTPASTGELFF.

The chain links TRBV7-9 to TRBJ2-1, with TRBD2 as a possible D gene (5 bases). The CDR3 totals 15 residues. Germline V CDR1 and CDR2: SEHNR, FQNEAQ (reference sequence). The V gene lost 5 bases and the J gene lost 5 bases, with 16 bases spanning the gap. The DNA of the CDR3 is TGTGCCAGCAGCCCTCAGCGGAAGGCGGACAATGAGCAGTTCTTC. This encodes CASSPQRKADNEQFF.

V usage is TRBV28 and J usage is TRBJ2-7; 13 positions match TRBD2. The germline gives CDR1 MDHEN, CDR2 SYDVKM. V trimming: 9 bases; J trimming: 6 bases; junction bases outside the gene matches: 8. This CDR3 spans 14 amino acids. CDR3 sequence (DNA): TGTGCCAGTAAACTAGCGGGAGGGCCGTTCGAGCAGTACTTC. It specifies CASKLAGGPFEQYF.

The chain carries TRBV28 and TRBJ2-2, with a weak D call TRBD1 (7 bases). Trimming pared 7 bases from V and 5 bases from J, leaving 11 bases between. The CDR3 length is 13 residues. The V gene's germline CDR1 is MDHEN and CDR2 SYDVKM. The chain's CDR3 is CASIQGGTGELFF. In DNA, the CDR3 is TGTGCCAGCATTCAGGGGGGTACCGGGGAGCTGTTTTTT.

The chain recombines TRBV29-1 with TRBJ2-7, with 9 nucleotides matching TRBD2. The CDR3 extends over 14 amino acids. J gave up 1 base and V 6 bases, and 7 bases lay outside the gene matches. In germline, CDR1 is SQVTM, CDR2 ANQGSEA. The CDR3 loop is CSVATSGPSYEQYF. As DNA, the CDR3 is TGCAGCGTCGCGACTAGCGGACCATCCTACGAGCAGTACTTC.

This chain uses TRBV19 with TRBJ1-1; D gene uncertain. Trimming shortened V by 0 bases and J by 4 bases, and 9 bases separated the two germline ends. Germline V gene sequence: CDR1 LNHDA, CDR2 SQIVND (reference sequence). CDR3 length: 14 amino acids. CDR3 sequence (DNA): TGTGCCAGTAGTATAGATCCCCGGGGCACTGAAGCTTTCTTT. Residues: CASSIDPRGTEAFF.

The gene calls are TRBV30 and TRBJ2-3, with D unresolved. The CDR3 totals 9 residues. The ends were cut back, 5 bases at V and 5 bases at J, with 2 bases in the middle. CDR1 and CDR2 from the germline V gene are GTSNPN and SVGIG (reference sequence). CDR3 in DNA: TGTGCCTGGCGAGATACGCAGTATTTT. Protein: CAWRDTQYF.

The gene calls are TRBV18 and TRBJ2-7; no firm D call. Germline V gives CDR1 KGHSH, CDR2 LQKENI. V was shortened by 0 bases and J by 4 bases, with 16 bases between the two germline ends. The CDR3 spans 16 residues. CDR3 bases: TGTGCCAGCTCACCACCTTCCGGAGATGAGAGGTACGAGCAGTACTTC. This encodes CASSPPSGDERYEQYF.

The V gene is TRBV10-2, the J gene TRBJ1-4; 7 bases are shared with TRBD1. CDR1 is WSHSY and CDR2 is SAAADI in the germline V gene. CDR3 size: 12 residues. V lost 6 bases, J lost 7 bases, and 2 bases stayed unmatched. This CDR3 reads CASRRQGEKLFF. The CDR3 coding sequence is TGCGCCAGCAGGAGACAGGGTGAAAAACTGTTTTTT.

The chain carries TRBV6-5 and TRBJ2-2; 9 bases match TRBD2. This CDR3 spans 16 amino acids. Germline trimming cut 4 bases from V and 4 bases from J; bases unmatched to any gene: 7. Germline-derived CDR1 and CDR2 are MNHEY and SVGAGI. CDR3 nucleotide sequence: TGTGCCAGCAGTTCTTGGGGTAGCGGGGGCACCGGGGAGCTGTTTTTT. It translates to CASSSWGSGGTGELFF.

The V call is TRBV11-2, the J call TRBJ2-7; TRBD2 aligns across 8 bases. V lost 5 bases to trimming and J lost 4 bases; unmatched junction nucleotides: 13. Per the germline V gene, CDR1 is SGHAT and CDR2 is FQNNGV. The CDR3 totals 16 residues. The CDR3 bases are TGTGCCAGCAGCCCCTCGGGGGGGCAGGATACTTACGAGCAGTACTTC. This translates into CASSPSGGQDTYEQYF. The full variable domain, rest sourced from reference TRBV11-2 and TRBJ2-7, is EAGVAQSPRYKIIEKRQSVAFWCNPISGHATLYWYQQILGQGPKLLIQFQNNGVVDDSQLPKDRFSAERLKGVDSTLKIQPAKLEDSAVYLCASSPSGGQDTYEQYFGPGTRLTVT.